The T cell receptor (beta chain) described here comes from a study of beta chain features in type 1 diabetes. General observations from the study: People with Type 1 diabetes carried modestly yet significantly shorter TCRB CDR3s in all four CD4+ subsets. Among type 1 diabetes patients, VDJ junctions had fewer insertions and more deletions.

Germline V gene data show CDR1 as MDHEN and CDR2 as SYDVKM. V lost 5 bases, J lost 8 bases, and 15 bases lay in between. CDR3 size: 13 residues. A few counts support this clone. Its antigen remains unknown. Reverse transcribing all isolated RNA meant expressed TCRB transcripts were sequenced. The assay was immunoSEQ multiplex PCR, and TCRdb's table has in-frame clones only and misses some. The data hold about 15,000 clones, with approximately 64% observed a single time. This receptor was taken from a woman younger than 30 with type 1 diabetes. The material sequenced was stem cell memory CD4+ T cells from blood. The chain employs TRBV28 and TRBJ1-2; D gene unclear. CDR3 bases: TGTGCCAGCAGTCTCGTTCAGGATGGCGGCTACACCTTC. Protein product: CASSLVQDGGYTF.